This T cell receptor beta chain was profiled in a study of a mutant IDH1 vaccine in newly diagnosed glioma. About the study: Prior therapy was radiotherapy, temozolomide, or both; most received both. Visit timing is recorded as week 35 for V12 and week 47 for V13.

Of note for this clone: The antigen remains undetermined.

Noted time point: week 47, end of study. Each dose delivered 300 ug of mutant IDH1 20-mer peptide subcutaneously with imiquimod. Patients, over weeks 1, 3, 5, 7, 11, 15, 19 and 23, received a total of eight vaccinations. The study enrolled donors with new WHO grade 3 or 4 IDH1-mutant, ATRX-lost astrocytomas. Libraries were prepared by immunoSEQ multiplex PCR; TCRdb keeps only in-frame clonotypes and omits some of them. Of roughly 34,000 clones in the sample, approximately 92% were seen once. The receptor comes from a woman aged 40 to 50 with glioma. The specimen comprised PBMCs, sampled from a glioma patient whose treatment included an IDH1 peptide vaccine.

In DNA form, the CDR3 reads TGTGCCAGCAGCGTTCCCTCGGGACTAGCGGGAGAGAGGGGAGGTACCGGGGAGCTGTTTTTT. This encodes CASSVPSGLAGERGGTGELFF. The gene calls are TRBV9 and TRBJ2-2; 14 nucleotides line up with TRBD2. This CDR3 is 21 amino acids long. In germline, CDR1 is SGDLS, CDR2 YYNGEE. The junction had 17 bases not matched to a gene; V was cut back by 2 bases and J by 5 bases.